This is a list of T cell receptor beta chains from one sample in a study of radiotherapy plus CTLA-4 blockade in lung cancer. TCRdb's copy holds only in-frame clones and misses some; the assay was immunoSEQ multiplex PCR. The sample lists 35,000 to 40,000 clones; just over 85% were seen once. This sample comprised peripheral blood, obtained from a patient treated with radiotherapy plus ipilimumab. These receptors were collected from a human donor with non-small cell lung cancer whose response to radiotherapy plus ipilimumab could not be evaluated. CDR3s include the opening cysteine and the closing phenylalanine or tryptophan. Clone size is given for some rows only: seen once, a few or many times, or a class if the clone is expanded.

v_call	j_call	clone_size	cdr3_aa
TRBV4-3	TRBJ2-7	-	CASSQGLAGGRYEQYF
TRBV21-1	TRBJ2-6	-	CASFLPGLAASGANVLTF
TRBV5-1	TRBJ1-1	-	CASSSQGGNTEAFF
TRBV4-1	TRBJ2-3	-	CASSQEGGGTSTDTQYF
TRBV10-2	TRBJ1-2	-	CASSDPTGTYYGYTF
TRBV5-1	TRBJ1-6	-	CASLLPGAQDSPLHF
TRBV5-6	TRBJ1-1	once	CASSRLTGTGKTEAFF
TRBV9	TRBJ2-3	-	CASSVVVSGTDTQYF
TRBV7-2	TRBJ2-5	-	CASSGLSGGHQETQYF
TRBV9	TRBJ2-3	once	CASSVGGGATPPDTQYF
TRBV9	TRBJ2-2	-	CASSVGQSANTGELFF
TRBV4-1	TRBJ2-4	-	CASSQDSSGALAKNIQYF
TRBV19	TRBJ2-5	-	CASSTTRQGAGVETQYF
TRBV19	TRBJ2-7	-	CASSRGTGLEQYF
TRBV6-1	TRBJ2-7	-	CASSEFRRATVYEQYF
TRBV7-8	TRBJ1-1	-	CASSLLQNLNTEAFF
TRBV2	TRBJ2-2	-	CASSARGANTGELFF
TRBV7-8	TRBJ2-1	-	CASSLDPGQLLYNEQFF
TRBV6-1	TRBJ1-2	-	CASSESRAYGYTF
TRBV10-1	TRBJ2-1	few	CASSESTGGDEQFF
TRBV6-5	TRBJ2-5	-	CASRPGAVGGETQYF
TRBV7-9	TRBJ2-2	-	CASSISGVVTGELFF
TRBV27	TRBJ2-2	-	CASSLLRTAGELFF
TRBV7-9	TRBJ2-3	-	CASSLSQEGDTQYF